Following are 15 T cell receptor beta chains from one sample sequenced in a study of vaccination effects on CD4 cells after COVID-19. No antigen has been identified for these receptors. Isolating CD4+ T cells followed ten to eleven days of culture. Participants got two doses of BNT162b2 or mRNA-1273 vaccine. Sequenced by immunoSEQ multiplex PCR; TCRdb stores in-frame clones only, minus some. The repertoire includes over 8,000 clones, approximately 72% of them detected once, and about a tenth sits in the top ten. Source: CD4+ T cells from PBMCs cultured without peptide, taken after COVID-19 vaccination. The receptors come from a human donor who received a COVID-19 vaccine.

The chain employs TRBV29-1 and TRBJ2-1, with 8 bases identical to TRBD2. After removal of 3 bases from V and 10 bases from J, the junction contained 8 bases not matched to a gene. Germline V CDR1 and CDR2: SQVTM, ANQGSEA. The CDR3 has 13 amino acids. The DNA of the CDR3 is TGCAGCGTTGAGAACACTAGCGGCAACGAGCAGTTCTTC. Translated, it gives CSVENTSGNEQFF.

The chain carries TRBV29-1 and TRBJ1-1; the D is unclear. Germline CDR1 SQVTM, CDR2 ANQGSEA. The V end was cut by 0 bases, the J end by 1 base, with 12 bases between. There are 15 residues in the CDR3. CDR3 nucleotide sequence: TGCAGCGTTGAAGAAACATTAAGTAGGAACACTGAAGCTTTCTTT. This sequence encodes CSVEETLSRNTEAFF.

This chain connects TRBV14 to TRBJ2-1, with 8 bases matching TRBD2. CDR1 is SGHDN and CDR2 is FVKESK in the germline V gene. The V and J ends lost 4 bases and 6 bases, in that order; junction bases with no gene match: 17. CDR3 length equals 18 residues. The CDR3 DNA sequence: TGTGCCAGCAGCCGAAGCCTACTCCCGCGGGGGGTGCGCAATGAGCAGTTCTTC. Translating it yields CASSRSLLPRGVRNEQFF.

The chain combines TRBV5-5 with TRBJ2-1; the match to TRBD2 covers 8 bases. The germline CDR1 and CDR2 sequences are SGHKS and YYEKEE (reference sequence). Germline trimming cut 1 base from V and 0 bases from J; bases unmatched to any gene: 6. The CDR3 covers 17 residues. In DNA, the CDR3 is TGTGCCAGCAGCTTGCTAGCGGGCGGCCTCTCCTACAATGAGCAGTTCTTC. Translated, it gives CASSLLAGGLSYNEQFF.

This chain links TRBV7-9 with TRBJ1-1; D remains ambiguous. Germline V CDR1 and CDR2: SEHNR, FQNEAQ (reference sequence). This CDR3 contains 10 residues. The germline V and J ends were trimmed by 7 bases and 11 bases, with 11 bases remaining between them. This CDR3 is CASTPERAFF. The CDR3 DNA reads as TGTGCCAGCACCCCAGAAAGGGCTTTCTTT.

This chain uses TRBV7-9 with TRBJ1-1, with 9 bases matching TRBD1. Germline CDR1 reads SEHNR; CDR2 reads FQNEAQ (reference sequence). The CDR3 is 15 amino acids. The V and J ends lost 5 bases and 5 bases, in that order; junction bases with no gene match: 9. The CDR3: CASSPLDRGGTEAFF. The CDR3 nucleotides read TGTGCCAGCAGCCCCTTAGACAGGGGGGGTACTGAAGCTTTCTTT.

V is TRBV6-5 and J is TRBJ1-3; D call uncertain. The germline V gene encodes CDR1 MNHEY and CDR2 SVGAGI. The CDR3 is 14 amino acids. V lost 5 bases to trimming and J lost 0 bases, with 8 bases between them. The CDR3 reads CASSRTGSGNTIYF. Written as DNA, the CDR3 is TGTGCCAGCAGTCGGACGGGCTCTGGAAACACCATATATTTT.

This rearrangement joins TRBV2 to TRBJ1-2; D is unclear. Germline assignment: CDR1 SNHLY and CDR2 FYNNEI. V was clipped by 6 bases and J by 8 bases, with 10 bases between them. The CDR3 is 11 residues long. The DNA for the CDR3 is TGTGCCAGCAGAGCAGGCGGAGGCTACACCTTC. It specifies CASRAGGGYTF.

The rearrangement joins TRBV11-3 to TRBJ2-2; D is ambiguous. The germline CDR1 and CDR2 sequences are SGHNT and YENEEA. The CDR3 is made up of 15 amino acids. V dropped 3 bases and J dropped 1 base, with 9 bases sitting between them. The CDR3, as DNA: TGTGCCAGCAGCTTCCTGGACGGGAACACCGGGGAGCTGTTTTTT. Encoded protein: CASSFLDGNTGELFF.

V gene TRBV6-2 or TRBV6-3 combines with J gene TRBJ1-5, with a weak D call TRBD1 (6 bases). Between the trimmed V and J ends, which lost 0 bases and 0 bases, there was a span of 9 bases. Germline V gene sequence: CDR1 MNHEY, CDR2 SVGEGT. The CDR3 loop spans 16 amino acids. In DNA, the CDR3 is TGTGCCAGCAGTTACTCAGGGACAATTAGCAATCAGCCCCAGCATTTT. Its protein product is CASSYSGTISNQPQHF.

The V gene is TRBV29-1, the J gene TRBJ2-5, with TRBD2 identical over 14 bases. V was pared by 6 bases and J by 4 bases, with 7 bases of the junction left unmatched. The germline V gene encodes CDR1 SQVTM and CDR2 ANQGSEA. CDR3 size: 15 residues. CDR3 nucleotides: TGCAGCGTCCTCTTGGGACTAGCGGGGGCAGAGACCCAGTACTTC. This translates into CSVLLGLAGAETQYF.

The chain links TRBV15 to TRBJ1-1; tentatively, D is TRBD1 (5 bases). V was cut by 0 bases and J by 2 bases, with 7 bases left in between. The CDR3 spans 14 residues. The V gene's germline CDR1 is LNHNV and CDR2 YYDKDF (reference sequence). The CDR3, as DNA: TGTGCCACCAGCAGAGACAGGGCTAACACTGAAGCTTTCTTT. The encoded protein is CATSRDRANTEAFF.

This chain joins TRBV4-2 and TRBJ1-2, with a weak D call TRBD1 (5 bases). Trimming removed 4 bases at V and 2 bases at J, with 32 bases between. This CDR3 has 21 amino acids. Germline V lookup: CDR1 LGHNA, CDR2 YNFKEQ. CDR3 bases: TGTGCCAGCAGCCCTACTTCAGGGACCCGAAGAGATCCCGCGTCGAACTATGGCTACACCTTC. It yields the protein CASSPTSGTRRDPASNYGYTF.

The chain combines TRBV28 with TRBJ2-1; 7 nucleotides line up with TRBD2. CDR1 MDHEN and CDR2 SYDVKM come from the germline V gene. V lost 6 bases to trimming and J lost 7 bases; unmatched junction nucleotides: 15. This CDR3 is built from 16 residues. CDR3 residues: CASREGRAGRGNEQFF. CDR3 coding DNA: TGTGCCAGCAGAGAAGGGAGAGCGGGAAGAGGGAATGAGCAGTTCTTC. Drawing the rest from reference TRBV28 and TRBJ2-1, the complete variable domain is DVKVTQSSRYLVKRTGEKVFLECVQDMDHENMFWYRQDPGLGLRLIYFSYDVKMKEKGDIPEGYSVSREKKERFSLILESASTNQTSMYLCASREGRAGRGNEQFFGPGTRLTVL.

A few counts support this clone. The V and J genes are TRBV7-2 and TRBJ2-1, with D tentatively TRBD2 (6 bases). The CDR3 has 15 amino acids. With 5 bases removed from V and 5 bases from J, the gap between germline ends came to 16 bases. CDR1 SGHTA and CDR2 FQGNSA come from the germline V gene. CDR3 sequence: CASSVTRDPNNEQFF. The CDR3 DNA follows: TGTGCCAGCAGCGTAACGCGGGACCCCAACAATGAGCAGTTCTTC.